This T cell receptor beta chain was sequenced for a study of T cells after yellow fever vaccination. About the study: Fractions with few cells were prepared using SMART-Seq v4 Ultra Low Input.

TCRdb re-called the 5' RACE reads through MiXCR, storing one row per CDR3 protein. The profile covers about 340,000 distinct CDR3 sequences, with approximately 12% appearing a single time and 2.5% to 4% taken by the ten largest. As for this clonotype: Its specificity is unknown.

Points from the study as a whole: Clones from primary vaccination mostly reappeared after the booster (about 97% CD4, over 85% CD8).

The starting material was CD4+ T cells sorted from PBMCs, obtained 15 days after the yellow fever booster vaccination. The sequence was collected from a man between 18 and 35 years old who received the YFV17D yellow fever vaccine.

CDR3 in amino acids: CAREDSGGAYGELFF. In nucleotides, the CDR3 is TGTGCCAGGGAGGATAGCGGGGGGGCGTACGGGGAGCTGTTTTTT. The gene calls are TRBV7-2 and TRBJ2-2, with TRBD2 matching 11 bases. Germline loops: CDR1 SGHTA, CDR2 FQGNSA. The trim removed 9 bases at V and 7 bases at J, leaving 10 bases unmatched. This CDR3 has 15 amino acids.